The sequence of this TCR beta chain was determined in a study of CD8+ T cells in alopecia areata. Details on this clone: Its antigen is not identified.

Notes on the study in general: With one nonresponder, baseline CD8+ expansion's link to response remains uncertain. Between patients, shared TCR sequences were less clear than in mice. This was possibly due in part to HLA diversity in the patient population. Scalp clonality dropped significantly under tofacitinib, as did expanded CD8+ top-100 clones.

The CDR3 loop spans 13 amino acids. V shed 6 bases and J 5 bases; nucleotides not matched to a gene: 4. Germline lookup yields CDR1 MNHEY and CDR2 SVGAGI. Following RNA extraction, reverse transcription yielded cDNA that acted as the sequencing template. The assay was immunoSEQ multiplex PCR, and TCRdb's table has in-frame clones only and misses some. Seen here are about 76,000 clones, roughly 70% observed once, and the top ten hold around a quarter. Treatment given: oral pan-JAK inhibitor, 5-10 mg twice daily. The rearrangement links TRBV6-5 to TRBJ2-7; 10 positions match TRBD1. The sequenced sample was CD8+ T cells sorted from blood, obtained at week 24, from a patient treated with tofacitinib. This receptor was taken from a human donor with alopecia areata. The CDR3 sequence: CASRPGQGDEQYF. CDR3 bases: TGTGCCAGCAGGCCCGGACAGGGGGACGAGCAGTACTTC.